This T cell receptor beta chain was obtained from a study of beta chain features in type 1 diabetes (dated by TCRdb to the late 2010s). Broadly, across the study: Patients and healthy donors did not differ in mean age, gender distribution, total cell number or subset yield. A total of some 100,000,000 sorted cells were examined across all samples, and a strong correlation was observed between cell number per subset and RNA yield. The study compared TCRB repertoires of sorted circulating CD4+ T cell subsets between recently diagnosed type 1 diabetes patients and matched healthy donors. Regulatory and stem cell-like memory subsets were isolated from only 8 patients and 8 healthy donors, whereas naive and central memory subsets came from all 28 donors.

The entire isolated RNA was reverse transcribed using the High Capacity cDNA Reverse Transcription Kit, and thus expressed TCRB transcripts were sequenced. Naive, central memory and regulatory T cell samples underwent deep immunoSEQ sequencing, averaging approximately 3.5 million total reads per sample. After sorted cells were lysed in RLT buffer, RNA was extracted with DNase-treated RNeasy Micro or Mini kits, with the choice depending on cell number. To prevent cross-contamination, each cell subset was processed individually, whereas patient and healthy donor samples were processed jointly. The immunoSEQ multiplex PCR was used to amplify TCRB sequences from cDNA, generating 87-bp fragments that spanned the CDR3 region. Sequencing of the amplicons was done on the Illumina HiSeq platform. In the authors' own workflow: Synthetic template baselines were used to correct PCR bias computationally, reads within Hamming distance 2 were collapsed together, and singletons that could not be merged were discarded. Reads were aligned against IMGT so that V, D and J genes, CDR3 length and insertions or deletions at six rearrangement sites could be assigned. Clonotype counts were normalized to sorted cell number within each subset before computing true diversity and Gini coefficients with the tcR R package. The overlap coefficient, calculated on TCRB nucleotide sequences, was used to measure repertoire sharing. In its TCRdb copy, this immuneACCESS table keeps in-frame sequences only and misses some clones. Where compared with another copy, unresolved V genes explain less than half of these, and the others have no known cause. V and J calls and clone size are those listed in that table; D and trimming were worked out from the DNA. A total of 130,000 or so clones appear in this sample, around 9% of them only once. The ten largest clones add up to approximately 0.7% of the sample.

What the work shows at the level of the full study, not this receptor alone: Only small numbers of individuals were included in the HLA sub-analyses, which left unresolved whether HLA type had any influence on TCRB rearrangement. Type 1 diabetes patients showed a moderate but significant shortening of TCRB CDR3 length in all four CD4+ subsets. At VDJ recombination sites, patients with type 1 diabetes made fewer insertions and deleted more nucleotides, a pattern implying thymic rearrangement abnormalities. Shorter templates might have been favored by PCR, but patient and control samples were amplified and corrected together, so both groups would have been affected equally by any skew. The naive, central memory and regulatory TCRB repertoires appeared to resemble one another more closely among patients than among healthy donors. Because cDNA was sequenced instead of genomic DNA, activated cells with high expression could be over-represented, although the groups did not differ in activation or CD3 levels.

A single peripheral blood draw of around 0.11 L on average was collected from each donor into heparinised tubes. A BD FACSAria II was used to sort naive, central memory, regulatory and stem cell-like memory CD4+ T cells with a panel that included CD45RO, CCR7, CD25, CD127, CD95 and CD27. Purity was above 98% for every sorted population. PBMCs were separated immediately by Lymphoprep density gradient centrifugation and were stained directly, without being cultured. Samples were stained and sorted in pairs, with one healthy donor and one patient per experiment, so that batch effects were minimized. In regard to this clone: The antigen this receptor binds is unknown. The input lacks base qualities; no much larger clone sits a single base away.

V is cut by 7 bases and J by 4 bases, and the space between the germline ends is 13 bases. There are 13 amino acids in the CDR3, from cysteine to phenylalanine inclusive. The read is trimmed to its CDR3 DNA, 39 bases read in frame from base 1. Sequences SGHDN (CDR1) and FVKESK (CDR2) are obtained from the germline V gene. The sequence joins TRBV14 to TRBJ1-1, with a tentative D gene TRBD1 over 6 matching bases. The origin of this receptor is a young man with type 1 diabetes. The sequencing input was central memory CD4+ T cells from blood. The sequenced DNA: TGTGCCAGCAACCCAGGGGCTGGCACTGAAGCTTTCTTT. This translates into CASNPGAGTEAFF. The entire variable domain, with the stretches around the CDR3 drawn from the reference TRBV14 and TRBJ1-1 proteins, is EAGVTQFPSHSVIEKGQTVTLRCDPISGHDNLYWYRRVMGKEIKFLLHFVKESKQDESGMPNNRFLAERTGGTYSTLKVQPAELEDSGVYFCASNPGAGTEAFFGQGTRLTVV.